These 6 T cell receptor beta chains were all obtained from the same sample, sequenced in a study of cytomegalovirus exposure and HLA in healthy donors. Amplification used 60 Vbeta primers and 13 Jbeta primers. Sequencing was performed with immunoSEQ multiplex PCR; in TCRdb, only in-frame clones are kept and a portion is missing. This sample's clone table lists roughly 150,000 clones. Sequenced sample: PBMCs. The receptors derive from a woman in her fifties or sixties in good health and CMV-seronegative.

The gene calls are TRBV30 and TRBJ1-4, with 11 bases aligning to TRBD1. The CDR3 has 15 residues. V shed 3 bases and J 8 bases; nucleotides not matched to a gene: 8. Looked up from germline, CDR1 is GTSNPN and CDR2 is SVGIG (reference sequence). This CDR3 reads CAWRHGQGASEKLFF. For the CDR3, the DNA is TGTGCCTGGAGGCACGGACAGGGGGCTAGCGAAAAACTGTTTTTT.

The chain combines TRBV5-1 with TRBJ1-2; 7 nucleotides match TRBD1. Germline V lookup: CDR1 SGHRS, CDR2 YFSETQ. The CDR3 loop spans 15 amino acids. V lost 4 bases to trimming and J lost 7 bases; unmatched junction nucleotides: 13. The CDR3 region is CASSDRTGGASGYTF. In DNA form, the CDR3 reads TGCGCCAGCAGCGATCGGACAGGAGGGGCATCTGGCTACACCTTC.

The genes are TRBV20-1 and TRBJ2-7; 7 bases are a match to TRBD1. The V gene's germline CDR1 is DFQATT and CDR2 SNEGSKA (reference sequence). The CDR3 length is 11 residues. J was trimmed by 7 bases and V by 6 bases; bases with no gene match: 6. The CDR3 here is CSAAQGREQYF. CDR3 coding DNA: TGCAGTGCAGCACAGGGGCGTGAGCAGTACTTC.

The CDR3 sequence: CASSLHLGPGGGYTF. The CDR3, as DNA: TGTGCCAGCAGCCTCCACCTCGGACCCGGGGGTGGCTACACCTTC. The chain links TRBV7-2 to TRBJ1-2, with D perhaps matching TRBD1 (5 bases). Germline-derived CDR1 and CDR2 are SGHTA and FQGNSA. V lost 5 bases, J lost 7 bases, and 20 bases lay in between. The CDR3 is made up of 15 amino acids. The variable domain in full, completed from reference TRBV7-2 and TRBJ1-2, reads GAGVSQSPSNKVTEKGKDVELRCDPISGHTALYWYRQSLGQGLEFLIYFQGNSAPDKSGLPSDRFSAERTGGSVSTLTIQRTQQEDSAVYLCASSLHLGPGGGYTFGSGTRLTVV.

The chain employs TRBV29-1 and TRBJ2-7, with D perhaps TRBD2 (6 bases). This CDR3 is built from 15 residues. Germline CDR1 reads SQVTM; CDR2 reads ANQGSEA. With 4 bases removed from V and 0 bases from J, the gap between germline ends came to 16 bases. The CDR3 sequence: CSVVGSQTSSYEQYF. CDR3 DNA sequence: TGCAGCGTTGTCGGGAGCCAGACGAGCTCCTACGAGCAGTACTTC.

The gene calls are TRBV28 and TRBJ2-7; 10 nucleotides line up with TRBD1. The germline V gene encodes CDR1 MDHEN and CDR2 SYDVKM. J gave up 5 bases and V 4 bases, and 2 bases lay outside the gene matches. The CDR3 totals 13 residues. DNA of the CDR3: TGTGCCAGCAGTTCAGGACAGGGGGACGAGCAGTACTTC. It specifies CASSSGQGDEQYF.